Sequencing of this T cell receptor (beta chain) was carried out in a study of control samples from healthy donors and cancer patients. Between the trimmed V and J ends, which lost 2 bases and 5 bases, there was a span of 9 bases. The CDR3 runs to 13 residues. The V gene's germline CDR1 is MDHEN and CDR2 SYDVKM. This table comes from immunoSEQ multiplex PCR, and its TCRdb copy is limited to in-frame clones, with some not included. This table has roughly 170,000 clones, just over 85% appearing once. The genes are TRBV28 and TRBJ1-1; weak D call: TRBD1 (5 bases). The sample taken for sequencing was blood. The origin of this receptor is a woman in her thirties in good health. CDR3 residues: CASSLRGRTEAFF. Written as DNA, the CDR3 is TGTGCCAGCAGTTTAAGGGGAAGGACTGAAGCTTTCTTT.